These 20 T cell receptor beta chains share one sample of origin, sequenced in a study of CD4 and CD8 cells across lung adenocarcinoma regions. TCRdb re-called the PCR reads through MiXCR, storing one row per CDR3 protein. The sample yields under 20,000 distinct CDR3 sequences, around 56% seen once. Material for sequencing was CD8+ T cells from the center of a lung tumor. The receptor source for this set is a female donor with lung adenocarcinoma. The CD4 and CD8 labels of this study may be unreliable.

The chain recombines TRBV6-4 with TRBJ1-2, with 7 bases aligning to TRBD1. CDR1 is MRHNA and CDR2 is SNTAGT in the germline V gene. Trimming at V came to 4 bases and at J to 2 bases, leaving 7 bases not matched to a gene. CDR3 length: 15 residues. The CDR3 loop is CASSAYRGPNYGYTF. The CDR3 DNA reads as TGTGCCAGCAGTGCCTACAGGGGACCCAACTATGGCTACACCTTC.

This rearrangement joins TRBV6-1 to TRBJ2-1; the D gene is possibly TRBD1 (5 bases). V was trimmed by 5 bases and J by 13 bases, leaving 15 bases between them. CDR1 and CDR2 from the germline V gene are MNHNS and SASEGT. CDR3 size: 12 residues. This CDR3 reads CASSPQGGTQFF. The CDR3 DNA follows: TGTGCCAGCAGTCCCCAGGGTGGTACCCAGTTCTTC.

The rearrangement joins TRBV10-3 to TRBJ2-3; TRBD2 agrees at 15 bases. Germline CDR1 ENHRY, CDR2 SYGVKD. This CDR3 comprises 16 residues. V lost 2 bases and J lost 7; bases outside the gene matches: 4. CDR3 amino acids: CAISEPGTSGRYTQYF. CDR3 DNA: TGTGCCATCAGTGAGCCTGGGACTAGCGGGAGGTATACGCAGTATTTT.

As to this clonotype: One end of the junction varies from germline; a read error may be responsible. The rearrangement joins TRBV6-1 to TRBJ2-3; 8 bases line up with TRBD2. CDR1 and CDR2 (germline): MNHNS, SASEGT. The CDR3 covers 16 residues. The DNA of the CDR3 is TGTGCCAGCGGGGGCCGGGAGGGCCCTGACCCAGAGACGCAGTATTTT. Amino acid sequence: CASGGREGPDPETQYF.

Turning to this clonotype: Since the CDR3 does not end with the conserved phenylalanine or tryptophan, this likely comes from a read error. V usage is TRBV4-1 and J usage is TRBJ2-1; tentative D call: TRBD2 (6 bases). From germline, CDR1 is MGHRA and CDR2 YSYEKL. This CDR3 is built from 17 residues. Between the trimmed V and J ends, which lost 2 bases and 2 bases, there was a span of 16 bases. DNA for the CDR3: TGCGCCAGCAGCCAATACCGTCCAGCGGGTCCCTACAATGAGCAGTTCTCC. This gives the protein CASSQYRPAGPYNEQFS.

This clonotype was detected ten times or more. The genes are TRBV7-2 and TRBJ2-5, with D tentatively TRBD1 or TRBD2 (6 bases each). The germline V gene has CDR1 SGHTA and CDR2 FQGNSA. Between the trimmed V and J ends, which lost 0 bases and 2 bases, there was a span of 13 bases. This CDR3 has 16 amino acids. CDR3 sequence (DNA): TGTGCCAGCAGCTTAGCCCCCAGGGGAGGTCAAGAGACCCAGTACTTC. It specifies CASSLAPRGGQETQYF.

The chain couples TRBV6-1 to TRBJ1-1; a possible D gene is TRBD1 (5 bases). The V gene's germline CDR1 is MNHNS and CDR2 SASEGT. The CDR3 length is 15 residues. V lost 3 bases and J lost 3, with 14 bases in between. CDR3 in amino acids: CASSDHGTHYTEAFF. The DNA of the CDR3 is TGTGCCAGCAGTGATCATGGGACCCACTACACTGAAGCTTTCTTT.

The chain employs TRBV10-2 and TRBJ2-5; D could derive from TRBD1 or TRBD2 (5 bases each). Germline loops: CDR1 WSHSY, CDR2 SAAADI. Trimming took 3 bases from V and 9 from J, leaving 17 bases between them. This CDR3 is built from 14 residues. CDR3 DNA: TGCGCCAGCAGTGACGGAAGAAAGGGGACGCCCCAGTACTTC. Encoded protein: CASSDGRKGTPQYF.

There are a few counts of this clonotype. CDR3 protein: CASSDMDPEQYF. CDR3 DNA: TGTGCCAGCAGTGACATGGATCCCGAGCAGTACTTC. V usage is TRBV6-1 and J usage is TRBJ2-5; D unclear. Matching the DNA end better, TRBJ2-7 makes the J call doubtful. The germline CDR1 and CDR2 sequences are MNHNS and SASEGT. The CDR3 spans 12 residues.

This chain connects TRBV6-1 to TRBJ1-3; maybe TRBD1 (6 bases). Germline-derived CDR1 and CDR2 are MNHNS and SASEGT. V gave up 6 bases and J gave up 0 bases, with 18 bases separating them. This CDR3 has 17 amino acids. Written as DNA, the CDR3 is TGTGCCAGCAGCGAGGGCTGGGGGGCGCTCTCTGGAAACACCATATATTTT. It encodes CASSEGWGALSGNTIYF.

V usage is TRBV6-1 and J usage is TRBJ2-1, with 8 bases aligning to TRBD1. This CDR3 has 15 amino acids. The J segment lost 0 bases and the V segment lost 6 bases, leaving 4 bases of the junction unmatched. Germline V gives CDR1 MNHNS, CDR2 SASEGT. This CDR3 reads CASRRGQGSYNEQFF. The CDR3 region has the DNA TGTGCCAGCAGGCGCGGACAGGGCTCCTACAATGAGCAGTTCTTC.

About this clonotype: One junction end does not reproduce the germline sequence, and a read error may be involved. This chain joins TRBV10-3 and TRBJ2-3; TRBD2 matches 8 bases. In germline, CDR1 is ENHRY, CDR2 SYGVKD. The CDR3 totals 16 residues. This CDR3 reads CAIRGSAGEHPDTQYF. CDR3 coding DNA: TGTGCCATCAGGGGTTCAGCGGGGGAACACCCAGATACGCAGTATTTC.

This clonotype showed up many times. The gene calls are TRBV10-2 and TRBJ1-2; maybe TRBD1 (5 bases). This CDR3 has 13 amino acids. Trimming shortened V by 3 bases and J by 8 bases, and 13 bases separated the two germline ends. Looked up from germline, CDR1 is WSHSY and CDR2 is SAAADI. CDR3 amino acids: CASSDPGGNGYTF. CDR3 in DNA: TGCGCCAGCAGTGACCCGGGGGGTAACGGCTACACCTTC.

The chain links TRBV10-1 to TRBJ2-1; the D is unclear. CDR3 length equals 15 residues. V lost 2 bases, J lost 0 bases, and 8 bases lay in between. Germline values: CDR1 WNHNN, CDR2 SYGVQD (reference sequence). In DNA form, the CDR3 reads TGCGCCAGCAGTGAGGCGTCTGGCTCCTACAATGAGCAGTTCTTC. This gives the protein CASSEASGSYNEQFF.

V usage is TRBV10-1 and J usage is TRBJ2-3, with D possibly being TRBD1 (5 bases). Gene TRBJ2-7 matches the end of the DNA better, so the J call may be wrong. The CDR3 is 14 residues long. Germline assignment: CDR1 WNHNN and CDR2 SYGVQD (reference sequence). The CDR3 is CASSESGHPDTQYF. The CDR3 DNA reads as TGCGCCAGCAGTGAGTCGGGGCACCCGGATACGCAGTACTTC.

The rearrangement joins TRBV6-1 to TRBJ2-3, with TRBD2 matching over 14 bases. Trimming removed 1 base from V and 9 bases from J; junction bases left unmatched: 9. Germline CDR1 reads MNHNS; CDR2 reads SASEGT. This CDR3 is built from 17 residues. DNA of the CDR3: TGTGCCAGCAGTGAAGAAGCCCCGGGACTAGCGGGAGAAACGCAGTATTTT. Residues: CASSEEAPGLAGETQYF.

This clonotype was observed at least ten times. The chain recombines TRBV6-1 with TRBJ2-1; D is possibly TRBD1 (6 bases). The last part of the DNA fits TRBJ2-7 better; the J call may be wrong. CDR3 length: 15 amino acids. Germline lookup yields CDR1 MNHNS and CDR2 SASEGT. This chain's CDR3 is CASSPQDRIYNEQYF. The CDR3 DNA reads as TGTGCCAGCAGTCCCCAAGACAGGATATACAACGAGCAGTACTTC.

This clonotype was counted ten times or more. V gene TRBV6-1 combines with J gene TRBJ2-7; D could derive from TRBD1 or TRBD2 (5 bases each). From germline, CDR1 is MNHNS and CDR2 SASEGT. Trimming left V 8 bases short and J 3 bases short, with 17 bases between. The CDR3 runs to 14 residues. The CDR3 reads CASWDPLTSYEQYF. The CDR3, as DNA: TGTGCCAGCTGGGACCCTCTAACTAGCTACGAGCAGTACTTC.

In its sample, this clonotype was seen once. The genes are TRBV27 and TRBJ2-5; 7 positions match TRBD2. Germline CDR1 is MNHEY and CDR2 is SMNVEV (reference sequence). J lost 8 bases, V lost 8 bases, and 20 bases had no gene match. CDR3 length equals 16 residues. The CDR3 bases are TGTGCCAGCGCGGGTTGGGGGGGAACTGACACAGATACCCAGTACTTC. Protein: CASAGWGGTDTDTQYF.

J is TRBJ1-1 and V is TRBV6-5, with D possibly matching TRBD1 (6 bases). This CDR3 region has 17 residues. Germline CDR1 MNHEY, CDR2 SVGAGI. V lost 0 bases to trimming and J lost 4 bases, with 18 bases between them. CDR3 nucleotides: TGTGCCAGCAGTTACTCGATAGGGGGTCCCTCAGTCACTGAAGCTTTCTTT. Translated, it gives CASSYSIGGPSVTEAFF.